This is a list of T cell receptor beta chains from one sample in a study of blood T cell repertoires in COVID-19. Repertoires were generated with immunoSEQ multiplex PCR, while TCRdb's copy carries only in-frame clones and drops some. The table has fewer than 350,000 clones, more than 75% seen once. Material: peripheral blood. The origin of the receptors is a woman aged 45 to 65 who had recovered from COVID-19. Both conserved end residues are part of each CDR3. The D gene is left open where the match is weak.

J gene | V gene | D gene | CDR3 length | CDR3 DNA | CDR3 protein
TRBJ2-5 | TRBV4-3 | NA | 21 | TGCGCCAGCAGCCAAGGGGTCAGTAGTGATAAAGGGGGACCACGACAAGAGACCCAGTACTTC | CASSQGVSSDKGGPRQETQYF
TRBJ1-5 | TRBV24-1 | TRBD1 | 14 | TGTGCCACCAGTGGGAGGGGGCACAATCAGCCCCAGCATTTT | CATSGRGHNQPQHF
TRBJ1-1 | TRBV30 | NA | 15 | TGTGCCTGGGGTGGACTGGGTCGATCGAACACTGAAGCTTTCTTT | CAWGGLGRSNTEAFF
TRBJ2-3 | TRBV11-1 | TRBD2 | 15 | TGTGCCAGCAGCTTTTCTAGCGGGAGTGTGGATACGCAGTATTTT | CASSFSSGSVDTQYF
TRBJ1-2 | TRBV6-5 | TRBD1 | 14 | TGTGCCAGCAGTTACGGACAGGCGGACTATGGCTACACCTTC | CASSYGQADYGYTF
TRBJ1-2 | TRBV2 | TRBD1 | 15 | TGTGCCAGCAGTCAAAGACAGGGCTCCGGCTATGGCTACACCTTC | CASSQRQGSGYGYTF
TRBJ1-1 | TRBV4-2 | TRBD1 | 15 | TGTGCCAGCAGCCAAGCGACAGGGCTCTCCACTGAAGCTTTCTTT | CASSQATGLSTEAFF
TRBJ1-2 | TRBV19 | NA | 15 | TGTGCCAGTAGTCCCCGACAGGAAACATGGGCCGGCTACACCTTC | CASSPRQETWAGYTF
TRBJ1-5 | TRBV28 | NA | 10 | TGTGCCAGCAGGGGGGACTTCCAGCATTTT | CASRGDFQHF
TRBJ2-5 | TRBV5-5 | NA | 14 | TGTGCCAGCAGCCTTGCCGGGAACCAAGAGACCCAGTACTTC | CASSLAGNQETQYF